These 23 T cell receptor beta chains share one sample of origin, sequenced in a study of beta chain features in type 1 diabetes. Their specific antigens are unknown. The isolated RNA, all of it, was reverse transcribed, so expressed TCRB transcripts were what got sequenced. Profiled with immunoSEQ multiplex PCR; TCRdb holds only in-frame clones, not every one. The table shows fewer than 450,000 clones, with about 14% occurring only once. Study-wide results and caveats: Type 1 diabetes patients showed a moderate but significant shortening of TCRB CDR3s in all four CD4+ subsets.

The sequenced sample was naive CD4+ T cells from blood. The receptors come from a woman aged 18 to 35 with type 1 diabetes.

The V call is TRBV4-3, the J call TRBJ2-1; D gene unclear. Trimming took 0 bases from V and 9 from J, leaving 12 bases between them. The CDR3 has 14 amino acids. Germline lookup yields CDR1 LGHNA and CDR2 YSLEER. The CDR3 DNA follows: TGCGCCAGCAGCCAAGATTTGCCATCCGGTGAGCAGTTCTTC. It is translated as CASSQDLPSGEQFF.

This clone turned up a few times. This rearrangement joins TRBV2 to TRBJ2-1; 10 bases align to TRBD2. CDR1 is SNHLY, CDR2 FYNNEI, per germline. The CDR3 totals 14 residues. The V gene end was trimmed by 4 bases and the J gene end by 6 bases; junction bases not matched to a gene: 3. In DNA, the CDR3 is TGTGCCAGCAGTGCGGCTAGCGGGAGCAATGAGCAGTTCTTC. Its translation is CASSAASGSNEQFF.

The chain is built from TRBV7-8 and TRBJ2-7, with 11 bases aligning to TRBD2. This CDR3 is 19 amino acids long. Per the germline V gene, CDR1 is SGHVS and CDR2 is FQNEAQ. J lost 5 bases, V lost 5 bases, and 20 bases had no gene match. CDR3 sequence reads: CASSPRVGDTSGSSHEQYF. DNA of the CDR3: TGTGCCAGCAGCCCACGCGTGGGAGATACTAGCGGGAGTTCCCACGAGCAGTACTTC.

Note on this clone: Mismatch with germline at one junction end may stem from a read error. V usage is TRBV20-1 and J usage is TRBJ2-1; 12 positions match TRBD2. CDR1 DFQATT and CDR2 SNEGSKA come from the germline V gene (reference sequence). This CDR3 spans 11 amino acids. CDR3 DNA: TGCAGTGCTACCGGACTAGCGGGATCAGTCTTC. Translated: CSATGLAGSVF.

The CDR3 DNA reads as TGCGCCAGCAGCCACCCCGGCGGGGAGCGGGAGACCCAGTACTTC. It codes for CASSHPGGERETQYF. The chain carries TRBV5-1 and TRBJ2-5, with D perhaps TRBD2 (6 bases). This CDR3 region has 15 residues. In germline, CDR1 is SGHRS, CDR2 YFSETQ. The germline V and J ends were trimmed by 4 bases and 5 bases, with 18 bases remaining between them.

This clone was recorded a few times. The genes are TRBV6-5 and TRBJ2-7; weak D call: TRBD1 (5 bases). Germline CDR1 is MNHEY and CDR2 is SVGAGI. V dropped 7 bases and J dropped 5 bases, with 9 bases sitting between them. This CDR3 has 11 residues. DNA for the CDR3: TGTGCCAGCAAGGAAGGGGACGAGCAGTACTTC. Its translation is CASKEGDEQYF.

The V and J genes are TRBV4-1 and TRBJ2-3; TRBD1 is a possible D gene (6 bases). The germline gives CDR1 MGHRA, CDR2 YSYEKL. Trimming took 7 bases from V and 2 from J, leaving 22 bases between them. CDR3 size: 17 residues. CDR3 region: CASTQARTASFTDTQYF. CDR3 DNA sequence: TGCGCCAGCACCCAGGCCCGGACAGCCAGCTTCACAGATACGCAGTATTTT.

The genes are TRBV14 and TRBJ1-2; TRBD1 is a possible D gene (5 bases). CDR3 size: 11 residues. Germline lookup yields CDR1 SGHDN and CDR2 FVKESK. With 3 bases removed from V and 6 bases from J, the gap between germline ends came to 5 bases. CDR3 DNA sequence: TGTGCCAGCAGCCACAGGGATGGCTACACCTTC. This codes for CASSHRDGYTF.

This chain links TRBV30 with TRBJ2-1; 10 bases agree with TRBD2. J gave up 9 bases and V 1 base, and 6 bases lay outside the gene matches. Germline CDR1 GTSNPN, CDR2 SVGIG (reference sequence). The CDR3 is made up of 14 amino acids. The CDR3 reads CAWSEWLAGAEQFF. DNA of the CDR3: TGTGCCTGGAGTGAGTGGCTAGCGGGAGCTGAGCAGTTCTTC.

The chain is built from TRBV5-4 and TRBJ2-1; TRBD1 matches at 11 bases. Germline V gene data show CDR1 as SGHNT and CDR2 as YYREEE (reference sequence). V gave up 5 bases and J gave up 7 bases; unmatched junction bases: 14. The length of the CDR3 is 17 residues. CDR3 DNA: TGTGCCAGCAGTCTGAGAGTGGGGACAGGGGGAGGGAATGAGCAGTTCTTC. This gives the protein CASSLRVGTGGGNEQFF.

The sample holds a few counts of this clone. The chain recombines TRBV11-2 with TRBJ2-3; 12 bases agree with TRBD2. This CDR3 is built from 18 residues. V gave up 4 bases and J gave up 3 bases; unmatched junction bases: 11. Per germline, CDR1 SGHAT and CDR2 FQNNGV. This chain's CDR3 is CASSSRWTSGTETDTQYF. The CDR3 coding sequence is TGTGCCAGCAGCTCAAGATGGACTAGCGGGACCGAGACAGATACGCAGTATTTT. Combining the CDR3 with reference TRBV11-2 and TRBJ2-3 gives the whole variable domain EAGVAQSPRYKIIEKRQSVAFWCNPISGHATLYWYQQILGQGPKLLIQFQNNGVVDDSQLPKDRFSAERLKGVDSTLKIQPAKLEDSAVYLCASSSRWTSGTETDTQYFGPGTRLTVL.

V usage is TRBV7-3 and J usage is TRBJ2-1; 10 nucleotides align to TRBD2. Germline assignment: CDR1 SGHTA and CDR2 FQGTGA. The CDR3 length is 14 residues. The junction had 2 bases not matched to a gene; V was cut back by 4 bases and J by 5 bases. The CDR3 DNA follows: TGTGCCAGCAGCTCGGGACTAGCGCACAATGAGCAGTTCTTC. Protein sequence: CASSSGLAHNEQFF.

This clone was picked up a small number of times. V is TRBV30 and J is TRBJ2-5; weak D call: TRBD1 (6 bases). The CDR3 totals 12 residues. The germline V gene has CDR1 GTSNPN and CDR2 SVGIG (reference sequence). Trimming took off 4 bases at V and 5 bases at J, with 11 bases between the two ends. The CDR3 nucleotides are TGTGCCTGGAAGGGGGATGCGGAGACCCAGTACTTC. It encodes CAWKGDAETQYF.

This clone was counted between two and nine times. This chain links TRBV6-6 with TRBJ1-2, with D unclear. From germline, CDR1 is MNHNY and CDR2 SVGAGI (reference sequence). The CDR3 contains 15 residues. Trimming cost V 2 bases and J 2 bases, with 12 bases left between them. CDR3: CASSYLPPGNYGYTF. The CDR3 nucleotides read TGTGCCAGCAGTTACCTCCCGCCGGGAAACTATGGCTACACCTTC.

CDR3 sequence reads: CASSLAGVTGELFF. CDR3 DNA: TGTGCCAGCAGCTTGGCCGGTGTCACCGGGGAGCTGTTTTTT. The chain uses TRBV5-4 and TRBJ2-2, with D unclear. V dropped 0 bases and J dropped 4 bases, with 7 bases sitting between them. In germline, CDR1 is SGHNT, CDR2 YYREEE (reference sequence). The CDR3 length is 14 residues.

This clone was detected only a few times. This chain uses TRBV7-9 with TRBJ2-5; D possibly corresponds to TRBD1 (5 bases). Germline lookup yields CDR1 SEHNR and CDR2 FQNEAQ (reference sequence). Between the trimmed V and J ends, which lost 5 bases and 9 bases, there was a span of 13 bases. This CDR3 region has 12 residues. The CDR3 DNA reads TGTGCCAGCAGCCCTTATTTAGGGGCCCAGTACTTC. Translated, it gives CASSPYLGAQYF.

V gene TRBV27 combines with J gene TRBJ2-7; TRBD2 aligns across 7 bases. The V gene end was trimmed by 7 bases and the J gene end by 1 base; junction bases not matched to a gene: 10. The CDR3 is 15 amino acids. Germline-derived CDR1 and CDR2 are MNHEY and SMNVEV (reference sequence). CDR3 residues: CASTSGTTHSYEQYV. The CDR3 DNA sequence: TGTGCCAGCACTTCCGGGACTACCCATTCCTACGAGCAGTACGTC.

This clone was seen more than once but under ten times. This chain links TRBV7-8 with TRBJ2-1, with 7 nucleotides matching TRBD2. After removal of 4 bases from V and 15 bases from J, the junction contained 9 bases not matched to a gene. Germline values: CDR1 SGHVS, CDR2 FQNEAQ. The CDR3 has 12 amino acids. The CDR3 nucleotides read TGTGCCAGCAGCTCCCCCGCGGGAGATCTGTTCTTC. The encoded protein is CASSSPAGDLFF. The variable domain in full, with the rest retrieved from reference TRBV7-8 and TRBJ2-1, is GAGVSQSPRYKVAKRGQDVALRCDPISGHVSLFWYQQALGQGPEFLTYFQNEAQLDKSGLPSDRFFAERPEGSVSTLKIQRTQQEDSAVYLCASSSPAGDLFFGPGTRLTVL.

The table lists this clone with a few counts. The rearrangement uses TRBV5-1 and TRBJ2-5; the D gene is possibly TRBD2 (6 bases). CDR1 and CDR2 from the germline V gene are SGHRS and YFSETQ. This CDR3 is built from 15 residues. V was pared by 0 bases and J by 2 bases, with 11 bases between. The CDR3 DNA is TGCGCCAGCAGCTTGGAGCCGGGACTTCAAGAGACCCAGTACTTC. Translation: CASSLEPGLQETQYF.

There are a few counts of this clone. The chain is built from TRBV25-1 and TRBJ2-7, with D hard to call. This CDR3 region has 11 residues. Trimming shortened V by 6 bases and J by 6 bases, and 9 bases separated the two germline ends. Germline CDR1 reads MGHDK; CDR2 reads SYGVNS. The CDR3 DNA reads as TGTGCCAGCAGCCCCAATTTCGAGCAGTACTTC. Protein sequence: CASSPNFEQYF.

The table lists this clone with a few counts. J is TRBJ2-2 and V is TRBV4-1; tentatively, D is TRBD2 (5 bases). CDR1 is MGHRA, CDR2 YSYEKL, per germline. V was trimmed by 2 bases and J by 5 bases, leaving 6 bases between them. This CDR3 is 13 amino acids long. DNA of the CDR3: TGCGCCAGCAGCCAACGGGAAACCGGGGAGCTGTTTTTT. Protein sequence: CASSQRETGELFF.

The J gene is TRBJ2-1, the V gene TRBV5-1; the D gene is possibly TRBD2 (6 bases). With 4 bases removed from V and 0 bases from J, the gap between germline ends came to 20 bases. CDR1 SGHRS and CDR2 YFSETQ come from the germline V gene. This CDR3 has 18 residues. The CDR3 coding sequence is TGCGCCAGCAGCGGAGGGAGGCGGCAGACCCTCTCCTACAATGAGCAGTTCTTC. Translation gives CASSGGRRQTLSYNEQFF.

The chain uses TRBV11-2 and TRBJ1-1; D might be TRBD1 (6 bases). The CDR3 is made up of 15 amino acids. Deletions cut 4 bases from V and 7 bases from J, with 19 bases between. The germline V gene encodes CDR1 SGHAT and CDR2 FQNNGV. The CDR3 reads CASSSTGRDNYEAFF. The DNA for the CDR3 is TGTGCCAGCAGCTCCACCGGGAGGGACAATTATGAAGCTTTCTTT.